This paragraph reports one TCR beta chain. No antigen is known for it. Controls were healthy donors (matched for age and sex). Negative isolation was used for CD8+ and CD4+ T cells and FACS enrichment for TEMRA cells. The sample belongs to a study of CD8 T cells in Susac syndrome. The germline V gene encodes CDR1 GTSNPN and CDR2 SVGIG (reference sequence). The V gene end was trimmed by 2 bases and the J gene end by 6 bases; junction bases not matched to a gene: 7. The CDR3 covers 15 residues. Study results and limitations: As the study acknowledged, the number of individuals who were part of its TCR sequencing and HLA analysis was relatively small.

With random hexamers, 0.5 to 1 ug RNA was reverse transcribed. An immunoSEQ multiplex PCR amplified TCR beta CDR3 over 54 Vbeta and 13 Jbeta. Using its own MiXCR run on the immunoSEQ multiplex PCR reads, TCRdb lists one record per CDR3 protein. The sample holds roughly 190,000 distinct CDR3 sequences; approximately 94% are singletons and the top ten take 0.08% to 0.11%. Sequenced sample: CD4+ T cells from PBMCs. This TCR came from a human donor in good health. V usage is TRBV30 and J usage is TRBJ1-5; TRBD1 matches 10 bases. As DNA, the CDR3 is TGTGCCTGGAGTAACCCGGACAGGGGGGCTCAGCCCCAGCATTTT. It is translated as CAWSNPDRGAQPQHF. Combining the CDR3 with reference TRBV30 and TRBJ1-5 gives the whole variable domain SQTIHQWPATLVQPVGSPLSLECTVEGTSNPNLYWYRQAAGRGLQLLFYSVGIGQISSEVPQNLSASRPQDRQFILSSKKLLLSDSGFYLCAWSNPDRGAQPQHFGDGTRLSIL.